The clone carrying this T cell receptor (beta chain) was counted between two and nine times. Its matching antigen is unknown. Germline lookup yields CDR1 GTSNPN and CDR2 SVGIG (reference sequence). The CDR3 totals 16 residues. V gave up 2 bases and J gave up 7 bases, with 21 bases separating them. These data are taken from a study of CD8 T cells in ankylosing spondylitis. Study-wide points: Ankylosing spondylitis blood appeared to carry a characteristic TCR beta motif of eight or nine highly homologous variants.

One entry per CDR3 protein, called by TCRdb with MiXCR from the 5' RACE reads. The sample lists about 210,000 distinct CDR3 sequences; roughly 6.6% were seen once. The sequenced sample was blood, either unsorted or a sorted T cell fraction (not recorded which). The V call is TRBV30, the J call TRBJ2-1; possibly TRBD1 for D (6 bases). The receptor was isolated from a male donor with ankylosing spondylitis. The CDR3 loop is CAWSPTGPSIGNEQFF. For the CDR3, the DNA is TGTGCCTGGAGTCCCACAGGGCCTAGCATTGGGAATGAGCAGTTCTTC.